This TCR beta chain was identified during a study of human T cells and chemical hapten exposure. Study-wide background: Donors were sensitized with 2% DPC on the upper inner arm.

The CDR3 runs to 15 residues. Germline loops: CDR1 LGHDT, CDR2 YNNKEL (reference sequence). V was pared by 4 bases and J by 1 base, with 11 bases between. Described time point: pre-sensitization, week 0. Stated treatment: therapeutic diphenylcyclopropenone sensitization with weekly scalp DPC. This clonotype was found a few times. Antigen: not known. TCRdb independently ran MiXCR on the RACE reads; one entry per CDR3 protein. Of under 300,000 distinct CDR3 sequences detected, roughly 7.7% appear once; the ten largest clones hold 0.9% to 1.5%. Overall study findings and caveats: Versus controls, expanded TCRs had significantly more large CDR3 similarity clusters.

The V call is TRBV3-1, the J call TRBJ1-5; D ambiguous. The sample here was whole blood, taken in connection with sensitization to the hapten diphenylcyclopropenone (DPC). The receptor's source is a man between 18 and 29 years old with alopecia areata. Some clones in this sample may be carry-over from other donors' samples. The CDR3 region is CASSRGISSNQPQHF. The CDR3 region has the DNA TGTGCCAGCAGCCGAGGGATTAGCAGCAATCAGCCCCAGCATTTT.